One and the same sample provided the 21 T cell receptor beta chains below, sequenced in a study of response to subunit inactivated influenza vaccine. MiXCR, applied by TCRdb to the RT-PCR reads, yields one record per CDR3 protein. This table has 400,000 to 650,000 distinct CDR3 sequences, approximately 7.8% appearing once. This material consisted of PBMCs from blood, taken roughly 24 months after vaccination. The receptor source for this set is a man between 50 and 75 years old who received an inactivated influenza vaccine.

Many counts were recorded for this clonotype. This chain connects TRBV5-5 to TRBJ1-6, with D unclear. The length of the CDR3 is 12 residues. V was clipped by 1 base and J by 10 bases, with 6 bases between them. Germline loops: CDR1 SGHKS, CDR2 YYEKEE (reference sequence). CDR3 sequence: CASSLSRSPLHF. The CDR3 nucleotides read TGTGCCAGCAGCTTGTCGCGCTCACCCCTCCACTTT.

This clonotype appeared many times. The chain has TRBV6-1 and TRBJ2-4; a possible D gene is TRBD1 (6 bases). Germline CDR1 MNHNS, CDR2 SASEGT. The CDR3 has 13 amino acids. The V gene lost 6 bases and the J gene lost 7 bases, with 13 bases spanning the gap. This chain's CDR3 is CASSSPGANIQYF. The CDR3 DNA reads as TGTGCCAGCAGCTCCCCAGGGGCGAACATTCAGTACTTC.

This chain links TRBV20-1 with TRBJ2-7; D gene ambiguous. The CDR3 extends over 13 amino acids. The V end was cut by 1 base, the J end by 1 base, with 8 bases between. CDR1 and CDR2 from the germline V gene are DFQATT and SNEGSKA (reference sequence). This chain's CDR3 is CSARGGTSYEQYF. The CDR3 DNA is TGCAGTGCTAGAGGGGGTACGTCCTACGAGCAGTACTTC.

This clonotype turned up a few times. The chain combines TRBV20-1 with TRBJ1-2; D uncertain. Per germline, CDR1 DFQATT and CDR2 SNEGSKA (reference sequence). V was clipped by 2 bases and J by 0 bases, with 16 bases between them. The CDR3 is made up of 16 amino acids. The CDR3 DNA is TGCAGTGCTAGACGCCCCGAGCCCTTAGCTAACTATGGCTACACCTTC. Translating gives CSARRPEPLANYGYTF.

This clonotype was picked up many times. V is TRBV5-1 and J is TRBJ2-1; D remains ambiguous. CDR1 and CDR2 from the germline V gene are SGHRS and YFSETQ. The CDR3 length is 16 residues. Trimming left V 0 bases short and J 0 bases short, with 10 bases between. The CDR3 DNA is TGCGCCAGCAGCTTGGCGGCGGTGAGCTCCTACAATGAGCAGTTCTTC. Translated: CASSLAAVSSYNEQFF.

This clonotype was counted ten times or more. The chain couples TRBV29-1 to TRBJ2-5, with 9 nucleotides matching TRBD2. The germline gives CDR1 SQVTM, CDR2 ANQGSEA. This CDR3 is 12 amino acids long. The trim removed 4 bases at V and 4 bases at J, leaving 1 base unmatched. The CDR3 DNA is TGCAGCGTTGCGACTAGCGGAGAGACCCAGTACTTC. Encoded protein: CSVATSGETQYF.

This clonotype has a handful of counts. The chain uses TRBV20-1 and TRBJ2-7; 9 bases match TRBD1. The CDR3 runs to 15 residues. V lost 5 bases and J lost 2; bases outside the gene matches: 10. Per germline, CDR1 DFQATT and CDR2 SNEGSKA (reference sequence). The CDR3 region has the DNA TGCAGTGCTTCGGCCGGACAGGGGACAGCCTACGAGCAGTACTTC. Translating it yields CSASAGQGTAYEQYF.

V gene TRBV11-2 combines with J gene TRBJ2-1; 7 bases line up with TRBD1. J lost 8 bases, V lost 1 base, and 14 bases had no gene match. Germline V gene lookup returns CDR1 SGHAT and CDR2 FQNNGV. The CDR3 totals 17 residues. CDR3 in amino acids: CASSLVSRGRTSDEQFF. The DNA of the CDR3 is TGTGCCAGCAGCTTAGTTTCGAGGGGGCGGACTTCGGATGAGCAGTTCTTC.

This clonotype was detected a few times. The V call is TRBV20-1, the J call TRBJ2-7, with TRBD1 as a possible D gene (5 bases). Germline-derived CDR1 and CDR2 are DFQATT and SNEGSKA (reference sequence). V shed 0 bases and J shed 3 bases, with 15 bases lying between them. The CDR3 sequence is 15 residues long. CDR3 in amino acids: CSARDGKGASYEQYF. The DNA of the CDR3 is TGCAGTGCTAGAGATGGTAAAGGGGCCAGCTACGAGCAGTACTTC.

This clonotype was observed at least ten times. This rearrangement joins TRBV12-3 or TRBV12-4 to TRBJ2-1; 12 bases fit TRBD2. This CDR3 region has 14 residues. V shed 5 bases, J shed 15 bases, and the junction held 11 bases outside the gene matches. CDR3 sequence: CASSVGTSGLGGFF. The CDR3 nucleotides are TGTGCCAGCAGTGTCGGGACTAGCGGGCTCGGCGGGTTCTTC.

The chain carries TRBV20-1 and TRBJ2-7; tentative D call: TRBD2 (7 bases). Germline V gene lookup returns CDR1 DFQATT and CDR2 SNEGSKA (reference sequence). The CDR3 runs to 13 residues. V lost 5 bases and J lost 6, with 17 bases in between. The CDR3 region is CSAPGGTSAEQYF. The CDR3 DNA is TGCAGTGCTCCCGGGGGGACATCAGCCGAGCAGTACTTC.

The table lists this clonotype with a count of one. The chain recombines TRBV20-1 with TRBJ2-1; 11 bases match TRBD2. There are 14 residues in the CDR3. The V and J ends lost 4 bases and 7 bases, in that order; junction bases with no gene match: 6. The germline gives CDR1 DFQATT, CDR2 SNEGSKA (reference sequence). In nucleotides, the CDR3 is TGCAGTGCTACAGTAGCGGGGGGGGGGAATGAGCAGTTCTTC. Its translation: CSATVAGGGNEQFF.

In this sample, this clonotype turned up a few times. The genes are TRBV7-9 and TRBJ2-7, with 10 bases lining up with TRBD2. This CDR3 is built from 15 residues. With V trimmed by 5 bases and J by 1 base, 5 bases remained unmatched. Germline V gene data show CDR1 as SEHNR and CDR2 as FQNEAQ (reference sequence). The CDR3 nucleotides read TGTGCCAGCAGCCCCTGGACTAGCGGATCCTACGAGCAGTACTTC. This codes for CASSPWTSGSYEQYF.

This clonotype showed up just a few times. The rearrangement joins TRBV20-1 to TRBJ1-5, with unresolved D. The germline V gene encodes CDR1 DFQATT and CDR2 SNEGSKA (reference sequence). The CDR3 totals 15 residues. V was trimmed by 1 base and J by 0 bases, leaving 10 bases between them. The CDR3 DNA follows: TGCAGTGCTAGAGGATTAGACCTTAGCAATCAGCCCCAGCATTTT. It yields the protein CSARGLDLSNQPQHF.

This chain links TRBV18 with TRBJ2-7; 9 nucleotides line up with TRBD1. Losses at the gene ends were 3 bases for V and 0 bases for J; bases not matched to a gene: 6. Germline loops: CDR1 KGHSH, CDR2 LQKENI. CDR3 length: 16 residues. In DNA, the CDR3 is TGTGCCAGCTCACCTGGACAGGGGACGAACTCCTACGAGCAGTACTTC. It is translated as CASSPGQGTNSYEQYF.

This clonotype was recorded a few times. This chain uses TRBV20-1 with TRBJ2-3, with a weak D call TRBD2 (6 bases). The V end lost 1 base, the J end lost 4 bases, and 15 bases lay between the germline ends. The length of the CDR3 is 15 residues. Germline assignment: CDR1 DFQATT and CDR2 SNEGSKA (reference sequence). CDR3 in DNA: TGCAGTGCTAGAGGGGAGGCTAGGAGGGCAGATACGCAGTATTTT. Translating gives CSARGEARRADTQYF.

At least ten counts were recorded for this clonotype. CDR3 residues: CASSWGLAGKQETQYF. In DNA, the CDR3 is TGTGCCAGCAGCTGGGGACTAGCGGGAAAACAAGAGACCCAGTACTTC. This sequence joins TRBV5-6 and TRBJ2-5; TRBD2 matches at 13 bases. J was trimmed by 2 bases and V by 3 bases; bases with no gene match: 4. The CDR3 totals 16 residues. CDR1 is SGHDT, CDR2 YYEEEE, per germline.

This clonotype was seen a handful of times. The chain links TRBV11-2 to TRBJ2-7, with a possible D match to TRBD2 (7 bases). CDR3 length equals 14 residues. Trimming took 6 bases from V and 3 from J, leaving 15 bases between them. In germline, CDR1 is SGHAT, CDR2 FQNNGV. CDR3 sequence reads: CASRGTGGGYEQYF. CDR3 nucleotides: TGTGCCAGCAGGGGGACGGGGGGCGGCTACGAGCAGTACTTC. The variable domain in full, with the rest retrieved from reference TRBV11-2 and TRBJ2-7, is EAGVAQSPRYKIIEKRQSVAFWCNPISGHATLYWYQQILGQGPKLLIQFQNNGVVDDSQLPKDRFSAERLKGVDSTLKIQPAKLEDSAVYLCASRGTGGGYEQYFGPGTRLTVT.

This clonotype was seen many times. The chain is built from TRBV3-1 and TRBJ1-6; weak D call: TRBD1 (5 bases). Germline V lookup: CDR1 LGHDT, CDR2 YNNKEL (reference sequence). V lost 4 bases, J lost 7 bases, and 11 bases lay in between. CDR3 length: 14 amino acids. The CDR3 sequence is CASSPGTENSPLHF. Here the CDR3 DNA reads TGTGCCAGCAGCCCCGGGACGGAAAATTCACCCCTCCACTTT.

This clonotype was detected ten times or more. V usage is TRBV7-6 and J usage is TRBJ2-7; 10 nucleotides match TRBD2. CDR3 size: 16 residues. Per the germline V gene, CDR1 is SGHVS and CDR2 is FNYEAQ. V lost 4 bases and J lost 4; bases outside the gene matches: 10. CDR3 in amino acids: CASSSSPTSGYYEQYF. The CDR3 DNA sequence: TGTGCCAGCAGCTCTTCCCCGACTAGCGGGTATTACGAGCAGTACTTC.

This clonotype was found a few times. The CDR3 loop reads CASNGLAGRETQYF. The CDR3 bases are TGTGCCAGCAACGGACTAGCGGGAAGGGAGACCCAGTACTTC. This sequence joins TRBV6-1 and TRBJ2-5; TRBD2 matches at 12 bases. The CDR3 is 14 residues long. Germline CDR1 reads MNHNS; CDR2 reads SASEGT. With V trimmed by 7 bases and J by 5 bases, 5 bases remained unmatched.